The 2 T cell receptor beta chains given below trace back to one sample, sequenced in a study of Graves' ophthalmopathy and Graves' hyperthyroidism. Amplified material comprised TCR beta CDR3 regions derived from RNA transcripts. Second-round multiplex PCR came after a first-round RT-PCR that employed HTBI primers. One entry per CDR3 protein results from TCRdb running MiXCR on the multiplex PCR reads. The data hold 350,000 to 450,000 distinct CDR3 sequences, with about a sixth observed a single time. The specimen was peripheral blood. The receptors derive from a woman aged 18 to 35 with Graves' ophthalmopathy.

This clonotype was counted a few times. A much larger clone sits a single nucleotide away, making a read error possible. The chain couples TRBV28 to TRBJ2-5; TRBD1 or TRBD2 may be the D gene (5 bases each). Germline V CDR1 and CDR2: MDHEN, SYDVKM. Trimming left V 10 bases short and J 9 bases short, with 24 bases between. This CDR3 spans 14 amino acids. The CDR3 nucleotides are TGTGCCATCTTTAGCAGGAAGAGGGGTGGGGCCCAGTACTTC. This sequence encodes CAIFSRKRGGAQYF.

This clonotype was counted ten times or more. This sequence joins TRBV6-1 and TRBJ2-6, with a tentative D call TRBD1 (5 bases). V was clipped by 10 bases and J by 1 base, with 11 bases between them. Per germline, CDR1 MNHNS and CDR2 SASEGT. The CDR3 covers 14 residues. CDR3 DNA sequence: TGTGCCACCACGACAGAGTCTGGGGCCAACGTCCTGACTTTC. Its translation is CATTTESGANVLTF.